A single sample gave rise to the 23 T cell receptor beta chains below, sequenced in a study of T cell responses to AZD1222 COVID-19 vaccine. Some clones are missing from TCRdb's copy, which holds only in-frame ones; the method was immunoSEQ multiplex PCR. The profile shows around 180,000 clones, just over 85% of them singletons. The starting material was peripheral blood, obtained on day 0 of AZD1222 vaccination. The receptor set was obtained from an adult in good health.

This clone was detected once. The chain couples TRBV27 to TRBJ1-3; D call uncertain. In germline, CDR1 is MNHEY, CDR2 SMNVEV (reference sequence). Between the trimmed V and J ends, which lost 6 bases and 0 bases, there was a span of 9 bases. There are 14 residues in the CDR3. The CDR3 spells CASRKLSSGNTIYF. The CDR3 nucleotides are TGTGCCAGCAGGAAACTGAGCTCTGGAAACACCATATATTTT.

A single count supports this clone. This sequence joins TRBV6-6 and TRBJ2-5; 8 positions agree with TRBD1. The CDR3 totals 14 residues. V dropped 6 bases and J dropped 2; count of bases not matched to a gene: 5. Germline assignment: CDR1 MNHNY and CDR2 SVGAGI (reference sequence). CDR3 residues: CASSPWTGQETQYF. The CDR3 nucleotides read TGTGCCAGCAGCCCATGGACAGGGCAAGAGACCCAGTACTTC.

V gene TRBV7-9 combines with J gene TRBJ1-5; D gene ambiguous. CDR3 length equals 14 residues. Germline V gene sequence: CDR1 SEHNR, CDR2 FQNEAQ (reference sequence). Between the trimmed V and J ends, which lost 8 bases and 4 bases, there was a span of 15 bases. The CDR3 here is CASGPGGGNQPQHF. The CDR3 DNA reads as TGTGCCAGCGGTCCAGGCGGTGGAAATCAGCCCCAGCATTTT.

As DNA, the CDR3 is TGTGCCAGCAGTTTAGCGGGTCAGCCCCAGCATTTT. Residues: CASSLAGQPQHF. J is TRBJ1-5 and V is TRBV12-3 or TRBV12-4; D remains ambiguous. The CDR3 totals 12 residues. V dropped 0 bases and J dropped 6 bases, with 3 bases sitting between them.

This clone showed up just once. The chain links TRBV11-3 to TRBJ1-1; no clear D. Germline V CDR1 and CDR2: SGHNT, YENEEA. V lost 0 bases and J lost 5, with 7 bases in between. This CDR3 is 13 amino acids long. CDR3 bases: TGTGCCAGCAGCTTAGAGGATGGGACTGAAGCTTTCTTT. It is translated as CASSLEDGTEAFF. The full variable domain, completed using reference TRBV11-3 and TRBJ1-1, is EAGVVQSPRYKIIEKKQPVAFWCNPISGHNTLYWYLQNLGQGPELLIRYENEEAVDDSQLPKDRFSAERLKGVDSTLKIQPAELGDSAVYLCASSLEDGTEAFFGQGTRLTVV.

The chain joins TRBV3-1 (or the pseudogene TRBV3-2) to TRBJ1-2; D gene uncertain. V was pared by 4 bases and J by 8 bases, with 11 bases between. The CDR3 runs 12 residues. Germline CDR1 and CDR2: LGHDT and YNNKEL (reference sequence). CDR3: CASSPGALGYTF. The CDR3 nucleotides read TGTGCCAGCAGCCCCGGAGCCCTAGGCTACACCTTC.

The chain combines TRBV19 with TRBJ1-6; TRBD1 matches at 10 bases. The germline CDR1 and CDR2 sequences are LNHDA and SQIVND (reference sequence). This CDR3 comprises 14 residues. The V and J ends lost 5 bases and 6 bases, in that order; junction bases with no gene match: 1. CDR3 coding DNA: TGTGCCAGTAGTTGGACAGGGGGTAATTCACCCCTCCACTTT. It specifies CASSWTGGNSPLHF.

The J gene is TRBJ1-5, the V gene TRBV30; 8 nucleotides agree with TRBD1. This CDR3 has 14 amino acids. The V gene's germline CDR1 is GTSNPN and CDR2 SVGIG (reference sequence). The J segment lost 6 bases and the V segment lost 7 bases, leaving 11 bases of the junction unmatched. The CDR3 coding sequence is TGTGCCTCGAAAGGACAGGGTACTTTTCAGCCCCAGCATTTT. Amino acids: CASKGQGTFQPQHF.

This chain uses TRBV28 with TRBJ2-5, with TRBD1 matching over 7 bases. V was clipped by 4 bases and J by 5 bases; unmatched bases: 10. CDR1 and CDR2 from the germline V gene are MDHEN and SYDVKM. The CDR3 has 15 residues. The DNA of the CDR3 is TGTGCCAGCAGTTCCCTGACAGGGCGTGGGGAGACCCAGTACTTC. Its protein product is CASSSLTGRGETQYF.

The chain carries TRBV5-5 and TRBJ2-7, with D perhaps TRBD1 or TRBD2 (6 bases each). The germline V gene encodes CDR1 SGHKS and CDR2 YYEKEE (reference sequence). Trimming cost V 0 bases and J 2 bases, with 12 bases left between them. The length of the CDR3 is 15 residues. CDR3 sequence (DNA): TGTGCCAGCAGCTTGGCCGGGGGCTTAACCTACGAGCAGTACTTC. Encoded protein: CASSLAGGLTYEQYF.

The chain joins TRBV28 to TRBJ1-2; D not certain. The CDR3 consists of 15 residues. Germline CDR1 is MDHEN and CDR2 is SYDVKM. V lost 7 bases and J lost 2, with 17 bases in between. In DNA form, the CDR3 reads TGTGCCAGCACCTGGTGGCGGACCCAAAACTATGGCTACACCTTC. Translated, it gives CASTWWRTQNYGYTF.

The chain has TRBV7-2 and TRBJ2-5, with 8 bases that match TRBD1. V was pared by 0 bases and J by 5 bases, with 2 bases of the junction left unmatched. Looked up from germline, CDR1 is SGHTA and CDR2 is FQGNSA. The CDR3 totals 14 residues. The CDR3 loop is CASSLADRVETQYF. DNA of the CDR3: TGTGCCAGCAGCTTAGCGGACAGGGTGGAGACCCAGTACTTC.

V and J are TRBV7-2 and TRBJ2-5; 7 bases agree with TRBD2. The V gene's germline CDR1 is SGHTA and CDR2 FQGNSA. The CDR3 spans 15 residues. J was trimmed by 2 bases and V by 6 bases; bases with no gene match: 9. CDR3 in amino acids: CASSQTQGLQETQYF. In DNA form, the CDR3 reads TGTGCCAGCAGTCAGACCCAGGGACTACAAGAGACCCAGTACTTC. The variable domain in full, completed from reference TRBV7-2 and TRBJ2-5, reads GAGVSQSPSNKVTEKGKDVELRCDPISGHTALYWYRQSLGQGLEFLIYFQGNSAPDKSGLPSDRFSAERTGGSVSTLTIQRTQQEDSAVYLCASSQTQGLQETQYFGPGTRLLVL.

The CDR3 nucleotides are TGCAGCGTTCGGGTTATAGCGGAACCCTCCTACGAGCAGTACTTC. It yields the protein CSVRVIAEPSYEQYF. The V call is TRBV29-1, the J call TRBJ2-7; D is perhaps TRBD2 (6 bases). The CDR3 totals 15 residues. Germline V lookup: CDR1 SQVTM, CDR2 ANQGSEA. V was pared by 5 bases and J by 0 bases, with 17 bases between.

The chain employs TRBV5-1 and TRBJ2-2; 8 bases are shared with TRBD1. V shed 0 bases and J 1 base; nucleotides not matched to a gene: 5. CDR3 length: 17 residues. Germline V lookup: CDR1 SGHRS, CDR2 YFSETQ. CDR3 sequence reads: CASSLGTDRGNTGELFF. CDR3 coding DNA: TGCGCCAGCAGCTTGGGAACTGACAGGGGGAACACCGGGGAGCTGTTTTTT.

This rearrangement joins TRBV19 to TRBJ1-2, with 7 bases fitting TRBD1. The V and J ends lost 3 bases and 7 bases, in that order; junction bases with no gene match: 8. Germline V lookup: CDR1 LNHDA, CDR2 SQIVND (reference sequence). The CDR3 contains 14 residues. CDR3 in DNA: TGTGCCAGTAGTATGGCCCCAGGGGGTATTGGCTACACCTTC. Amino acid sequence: CASSMAPGGIGYTF.

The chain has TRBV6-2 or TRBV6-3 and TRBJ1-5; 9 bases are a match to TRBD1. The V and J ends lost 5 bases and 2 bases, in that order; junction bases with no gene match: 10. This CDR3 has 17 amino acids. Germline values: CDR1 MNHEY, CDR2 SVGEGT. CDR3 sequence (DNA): TGTGCCAGCAGTCAGGGACAGGGTGGGGTTGGCAATCAGCCCCAGCATTTT. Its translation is CASSQGQGGVGNQPQHF.

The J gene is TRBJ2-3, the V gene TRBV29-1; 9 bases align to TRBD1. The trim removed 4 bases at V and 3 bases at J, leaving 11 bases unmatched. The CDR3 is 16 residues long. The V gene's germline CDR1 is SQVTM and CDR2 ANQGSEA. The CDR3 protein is CSVGAPGTGRTDTQYF. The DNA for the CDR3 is TGCAGCGTTGGCGCCCCCGGGACAGGGCGGACAGATACGCAGTATTTT.

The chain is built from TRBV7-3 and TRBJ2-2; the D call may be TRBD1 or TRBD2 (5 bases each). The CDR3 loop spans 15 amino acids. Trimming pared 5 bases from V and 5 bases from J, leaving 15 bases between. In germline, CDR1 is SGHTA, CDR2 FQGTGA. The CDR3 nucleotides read TGTGCCAGCAGCCTAGCCGCAGGGTATACCGGGGAGCTGTTTTTT. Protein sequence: CASSLAAGYTGELFF. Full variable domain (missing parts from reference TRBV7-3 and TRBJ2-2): GAGVSQTPSNKVTEKGKYVELRCDPISGHTALYWYRQSLGQGPEFLIYFQGTGAADDSGLPNDRFFAVRPEGSVSTLKIQRTERGDSAVYLCASSLAAGYTGELFFGEGSRLTVL.

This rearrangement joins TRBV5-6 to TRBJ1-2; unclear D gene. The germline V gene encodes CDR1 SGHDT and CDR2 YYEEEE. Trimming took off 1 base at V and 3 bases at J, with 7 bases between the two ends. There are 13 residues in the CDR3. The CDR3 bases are TGTGCCAGCAGCTTGCCAGTCGACTATGGCTACACCTTC. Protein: CASSLPVDYGYTF.

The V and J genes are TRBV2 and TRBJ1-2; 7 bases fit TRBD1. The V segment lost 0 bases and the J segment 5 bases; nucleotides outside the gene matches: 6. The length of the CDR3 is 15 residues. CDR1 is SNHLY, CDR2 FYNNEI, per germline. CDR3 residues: CASSEASGTEYGYTF. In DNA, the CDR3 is TGTGCCAGCAGTGAAGCCTCCGGGACAGAATATGGCTACACCTTC.

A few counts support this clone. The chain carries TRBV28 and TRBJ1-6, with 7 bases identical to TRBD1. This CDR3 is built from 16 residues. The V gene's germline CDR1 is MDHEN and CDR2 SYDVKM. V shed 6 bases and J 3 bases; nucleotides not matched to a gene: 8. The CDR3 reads CASRLGGTVYNSPLHF. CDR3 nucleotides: TGTGCCAGCAGACTAGGAGGGACAGTCTATAATTCACCCCTCCACTTT.

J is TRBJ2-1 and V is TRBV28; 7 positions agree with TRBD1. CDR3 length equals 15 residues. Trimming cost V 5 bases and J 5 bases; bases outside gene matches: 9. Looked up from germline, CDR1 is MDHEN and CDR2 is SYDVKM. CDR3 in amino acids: CASSLPSTGNNEQFF. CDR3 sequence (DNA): TGTGCCAGCAGTCTCCCATCGACAGGGAACAATGAGCAGTTCTTC.